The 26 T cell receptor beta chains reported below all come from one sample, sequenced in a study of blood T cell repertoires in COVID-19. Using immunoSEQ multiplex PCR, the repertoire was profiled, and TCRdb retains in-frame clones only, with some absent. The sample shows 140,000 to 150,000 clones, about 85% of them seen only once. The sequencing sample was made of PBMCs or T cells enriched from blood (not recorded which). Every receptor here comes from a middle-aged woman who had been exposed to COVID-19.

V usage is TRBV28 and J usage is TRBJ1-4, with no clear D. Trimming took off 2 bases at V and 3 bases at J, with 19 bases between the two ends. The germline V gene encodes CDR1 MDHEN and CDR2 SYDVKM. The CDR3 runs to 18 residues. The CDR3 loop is CASSLIGGAGGANEKLFF. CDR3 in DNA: TGTGCCAGCAGTTTAATAGGTGGTGCGGGAGGAGCTAATGAAAAACTGTTTTTT.

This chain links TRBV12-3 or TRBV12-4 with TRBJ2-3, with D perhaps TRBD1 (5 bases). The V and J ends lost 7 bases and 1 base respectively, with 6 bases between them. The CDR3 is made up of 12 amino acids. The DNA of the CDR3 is TGTGCCAGCATAGGGGGCACAGATACGCAGTATTTT. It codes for CASIGGTDTQYF.

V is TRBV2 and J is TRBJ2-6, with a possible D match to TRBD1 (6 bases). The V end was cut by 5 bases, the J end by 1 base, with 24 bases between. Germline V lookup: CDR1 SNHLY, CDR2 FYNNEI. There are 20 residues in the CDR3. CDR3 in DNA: TGTGCCAGCAGTCAACCCCTTCCGGGACAAGGGAATTCTGGGGCCAACGTCCTGACTTTC. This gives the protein CASSQPLPGQGNSGANVLTF.

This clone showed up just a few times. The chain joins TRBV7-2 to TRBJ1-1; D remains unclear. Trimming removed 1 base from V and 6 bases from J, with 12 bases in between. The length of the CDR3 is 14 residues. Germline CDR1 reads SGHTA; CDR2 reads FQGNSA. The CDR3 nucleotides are TGTGCCAGCAGCTTAGAGTGGGGTAGCGCTGAAGCTTTCTTT. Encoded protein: CASSLEWGSAEAFF.

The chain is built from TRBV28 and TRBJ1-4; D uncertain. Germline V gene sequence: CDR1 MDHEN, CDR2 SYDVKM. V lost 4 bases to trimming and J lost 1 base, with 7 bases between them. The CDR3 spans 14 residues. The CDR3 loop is CASSWEKTNEKLFF. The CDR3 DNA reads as TGTGCCAGCAGTTGGGAGAAAACTAATGAAAAACTGTTTTTT.

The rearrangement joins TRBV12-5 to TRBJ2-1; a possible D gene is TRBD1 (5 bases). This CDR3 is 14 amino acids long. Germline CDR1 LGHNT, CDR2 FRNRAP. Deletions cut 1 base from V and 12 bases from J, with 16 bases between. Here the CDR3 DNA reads TGTGCTAGTGGTTTGGGCCTGCAGGGTGCCGGGCAGTTCTTC. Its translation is CASGLGLQGAGQFF.

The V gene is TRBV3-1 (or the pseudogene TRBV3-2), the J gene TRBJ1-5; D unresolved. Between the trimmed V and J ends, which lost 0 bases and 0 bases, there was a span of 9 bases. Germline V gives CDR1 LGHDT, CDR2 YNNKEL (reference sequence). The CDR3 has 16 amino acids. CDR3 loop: CASSQDFRSSNQPQHF. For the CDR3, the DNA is TGTGCCAGCAGCCAAGATTTCCGGAGTAGCAATCAGCCCCAGCATTTT.

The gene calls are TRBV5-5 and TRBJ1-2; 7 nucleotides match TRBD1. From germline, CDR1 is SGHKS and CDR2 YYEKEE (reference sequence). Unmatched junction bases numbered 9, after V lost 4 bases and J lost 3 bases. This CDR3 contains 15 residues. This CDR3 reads CASSGRGGADYGYTF. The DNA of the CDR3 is TGTGCCAGCAGCGGGAGAGGGGGCGCTGACTATGGCTACACCTTC.

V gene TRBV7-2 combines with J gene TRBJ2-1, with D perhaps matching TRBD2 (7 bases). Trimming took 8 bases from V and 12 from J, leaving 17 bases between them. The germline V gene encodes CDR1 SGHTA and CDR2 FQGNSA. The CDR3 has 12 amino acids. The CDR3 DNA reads TGTGCCAGCTCAACCCTGGGGGGGCGGCAGTTCTTC. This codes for CASSTLGGRQFF.

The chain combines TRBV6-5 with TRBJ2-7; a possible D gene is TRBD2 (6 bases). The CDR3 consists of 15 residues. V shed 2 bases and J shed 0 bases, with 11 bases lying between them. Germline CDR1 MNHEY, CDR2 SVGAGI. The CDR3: CASSYGTGGSYEQYF. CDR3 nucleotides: TGTGCCAGCAGTTACGGGACCGGGGGCTCCTACGAGCAGTACTTC.

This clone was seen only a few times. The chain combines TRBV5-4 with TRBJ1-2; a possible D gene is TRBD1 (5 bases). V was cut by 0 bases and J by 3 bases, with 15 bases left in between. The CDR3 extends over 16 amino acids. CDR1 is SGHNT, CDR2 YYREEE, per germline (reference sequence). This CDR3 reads CASSLAGLGQDYGYTF. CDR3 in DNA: TGTGCCAGCAGCTTGGCCGGGTTGGGGCAGGACTATGGCTACACCTTC.

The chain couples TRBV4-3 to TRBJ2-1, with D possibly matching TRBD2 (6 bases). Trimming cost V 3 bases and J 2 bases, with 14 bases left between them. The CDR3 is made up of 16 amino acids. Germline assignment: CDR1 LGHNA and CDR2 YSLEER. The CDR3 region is CASSQSRDPTYNEQFF. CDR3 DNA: TGCGCCAGCAGCCAGTCGCGGGACCCGACCTACAATGAGCAGTTCTTC.

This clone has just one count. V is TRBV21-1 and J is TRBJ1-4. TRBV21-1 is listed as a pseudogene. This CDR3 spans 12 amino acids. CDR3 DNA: TGTGCCCTGGAACGGGGGTATGAAAAACTGTTTTTT. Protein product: CALERGYEKLFF.

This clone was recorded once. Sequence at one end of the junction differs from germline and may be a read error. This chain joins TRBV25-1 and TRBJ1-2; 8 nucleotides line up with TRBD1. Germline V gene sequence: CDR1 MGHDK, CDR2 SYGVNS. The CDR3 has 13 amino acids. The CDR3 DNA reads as TGTGCCAGCGGTGACAGGGGTGGATATGGCTACACCTTC. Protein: CASGDRGGYGYTF.

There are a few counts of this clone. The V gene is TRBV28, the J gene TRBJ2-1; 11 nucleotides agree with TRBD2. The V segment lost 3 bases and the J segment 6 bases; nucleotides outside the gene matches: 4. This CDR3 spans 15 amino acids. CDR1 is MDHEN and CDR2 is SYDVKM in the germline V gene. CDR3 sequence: CASSFSGRVSNEQFF. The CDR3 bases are TGTGCCAGCAGTTTTAGCGGGAGGGTGAGCAATGAGCAGTTCTTC.

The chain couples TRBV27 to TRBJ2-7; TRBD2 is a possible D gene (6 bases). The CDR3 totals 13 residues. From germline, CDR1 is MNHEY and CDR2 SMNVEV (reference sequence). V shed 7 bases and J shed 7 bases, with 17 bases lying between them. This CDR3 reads CASTLMRGYEQYF. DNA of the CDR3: TGTGCCAGCACCCTCATGCGGGGTTATGAGCAGTACTTC.

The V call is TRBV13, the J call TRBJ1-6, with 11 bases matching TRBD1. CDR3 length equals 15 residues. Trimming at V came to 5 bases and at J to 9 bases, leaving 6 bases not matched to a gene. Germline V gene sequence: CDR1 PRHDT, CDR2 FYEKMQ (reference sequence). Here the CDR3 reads CASSGADRGPSPLHF. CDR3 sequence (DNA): TGTGCCAGCAGCGGAGCGGACAGGGGGCCTTCACCCCTCCACTTT.

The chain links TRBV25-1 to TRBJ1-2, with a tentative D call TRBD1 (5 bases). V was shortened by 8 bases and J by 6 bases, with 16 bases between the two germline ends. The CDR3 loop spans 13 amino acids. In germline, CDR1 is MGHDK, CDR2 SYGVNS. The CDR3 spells CASSPWGVDGYTF. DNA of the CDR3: TGTGCCAGCTCGCCCTGGGGGGTCGATGGCTACACCTTC.

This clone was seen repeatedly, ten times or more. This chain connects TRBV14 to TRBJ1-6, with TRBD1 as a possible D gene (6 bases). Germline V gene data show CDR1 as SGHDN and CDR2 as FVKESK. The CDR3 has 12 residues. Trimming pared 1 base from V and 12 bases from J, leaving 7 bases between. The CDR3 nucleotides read TGTGCCAGCAGCCAAGTCAGGGGACCCCTCCACTTT. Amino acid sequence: CASSQVRGPLHF.

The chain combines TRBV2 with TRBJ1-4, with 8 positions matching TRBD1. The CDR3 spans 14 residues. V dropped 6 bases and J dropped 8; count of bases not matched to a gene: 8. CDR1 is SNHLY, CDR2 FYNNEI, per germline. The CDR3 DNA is TGTGCCAGCAGGGAGGACAGGGTCGGGGAAAAACTGTTTTTT. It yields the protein CASREDRVGEKLFF.

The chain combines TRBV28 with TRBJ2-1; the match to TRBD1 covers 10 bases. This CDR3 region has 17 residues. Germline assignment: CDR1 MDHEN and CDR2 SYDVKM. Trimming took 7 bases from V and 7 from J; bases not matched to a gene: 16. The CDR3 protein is CASKGPAGTGALNEQFF. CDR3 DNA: TGTGCCAGCAAAGGGCCTGCCGGGACAGGGGCTCTAAATGAGCAGTTCTTC.

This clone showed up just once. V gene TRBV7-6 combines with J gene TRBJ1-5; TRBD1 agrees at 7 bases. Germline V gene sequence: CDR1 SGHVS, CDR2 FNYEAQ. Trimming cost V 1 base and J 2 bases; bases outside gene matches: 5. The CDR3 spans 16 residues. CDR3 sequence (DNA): TGTGCCAGCAGCTTAGGGGGGCAGGGGGGCAATCAGCCCCAGCATTTT. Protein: CASSLGGQGGNQPQHF.

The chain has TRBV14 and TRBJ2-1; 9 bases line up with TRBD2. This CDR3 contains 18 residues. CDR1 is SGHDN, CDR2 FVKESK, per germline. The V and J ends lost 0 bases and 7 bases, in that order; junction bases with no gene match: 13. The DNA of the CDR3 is TGTGCCAGCAGCCAAGATGCCCCTCTAGCGGGATATTTAAATGAGCAGTTCTTC. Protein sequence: CASSQDAPLAGYLNEQFF. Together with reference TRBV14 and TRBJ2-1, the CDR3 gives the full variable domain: EAGVTQFPSHSVIEKGQTVTLRCDPISGHDNLYWYRRVMGKEIKFLLHFVKESKQDESGMPNNRFLAERTGGTYSTLKVQPAELEDSGVYFCASSQDAPLAGYLNEQFFGPGTRLTVL.

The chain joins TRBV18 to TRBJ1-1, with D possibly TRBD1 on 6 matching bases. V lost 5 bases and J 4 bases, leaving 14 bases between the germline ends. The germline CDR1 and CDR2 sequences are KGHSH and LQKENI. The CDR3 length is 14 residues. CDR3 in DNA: TGTGCCAGCTCAGCGACGGTAGGGGGCACTGAAGCTTTCTTT. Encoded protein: CASSATVGGTEAFF.

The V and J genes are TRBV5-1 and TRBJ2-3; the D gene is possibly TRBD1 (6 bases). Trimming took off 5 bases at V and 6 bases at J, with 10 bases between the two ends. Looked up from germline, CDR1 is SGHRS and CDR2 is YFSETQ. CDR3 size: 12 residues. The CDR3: CASRQGWDTQYF. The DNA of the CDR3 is TGCGCCAGCAGACAGGGTTGGGATACGCAGTATTTT.

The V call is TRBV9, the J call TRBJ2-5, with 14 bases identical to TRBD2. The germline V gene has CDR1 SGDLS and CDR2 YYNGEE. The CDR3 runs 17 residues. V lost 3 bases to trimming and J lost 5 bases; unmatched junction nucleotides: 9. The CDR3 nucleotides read TGTGCCAGCAGCGATGGACTAGCGGGGGGCCTTCTGGAGACCCAGTACTTC. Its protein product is CASSDGLAGGLLETQYF.